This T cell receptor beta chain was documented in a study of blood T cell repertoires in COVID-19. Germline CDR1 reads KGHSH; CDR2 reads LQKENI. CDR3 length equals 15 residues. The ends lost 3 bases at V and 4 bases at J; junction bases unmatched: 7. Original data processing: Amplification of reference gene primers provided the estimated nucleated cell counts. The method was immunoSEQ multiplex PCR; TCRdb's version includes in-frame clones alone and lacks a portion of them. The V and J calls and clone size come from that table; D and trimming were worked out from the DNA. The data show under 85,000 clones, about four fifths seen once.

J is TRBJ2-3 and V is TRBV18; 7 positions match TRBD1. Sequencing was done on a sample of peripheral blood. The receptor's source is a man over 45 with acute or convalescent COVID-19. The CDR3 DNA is TGTGCCAGCTCACCGGCGGAAGGGACAGCAGATACGCAGTATTTT. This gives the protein CASSPAEGTADTQYF. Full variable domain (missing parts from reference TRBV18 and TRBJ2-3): NAGVMQNPRHLVRRRGQEARLRCSPMKGHSHVYWYRQLPEEGLKFMVYLQKENIIDESGMPKERFSAEFPKEGPSILRIQQVVRGDSAAYFCASSPAEGTADTQYFGPGTRLTVL.